The present entry profiles one T cell receptor (beta chain) with its context. Germline V gives CDR1 WNHNN, CDR2 SYGVQD (reference sequence). The CDR3 consists of 14 residues. V was trimmed by 3 bases and J by 0 bases, leaving 6 bases between them. TCR beta CDR3 was amplified by multiplex PCR using 32 V and 13 J primers. Via MiXCR, TCRdb re-called the multiplex PCR reads, giving one row per CDR3 protein. The repertoire consists of 15,000 to 20,000 distinct CDR3 sequences, with 25% to 35% occurring once and the leading ten covering less than 5%. This entry comes from a study of immune heterogeneity within non-small cell lung tumors. As template, the study used bulk tumor genomic DNA at about 540 ng per sample. Taken during surgery, several biopsies per primary tumor were spaced as far apart as possible within the tumor mass. Each patient presented with untreated, newly diagnosed non-small cell lung cancer and received curative surgery.

The clonotype was recovered from a man aged 35-49 years with non-small cell lung cancer. The chain has TRBV10-1 and TRBJ2-1; D is undetermined. The sequencing sample was made of lung tumor tissue. For the CDR3, the DNA is TGCGCCAGCAGTGACAGGAGCTCCTACAATGAGCAGTTCTTC. Its translation: CASSDRSSYNEQFF.